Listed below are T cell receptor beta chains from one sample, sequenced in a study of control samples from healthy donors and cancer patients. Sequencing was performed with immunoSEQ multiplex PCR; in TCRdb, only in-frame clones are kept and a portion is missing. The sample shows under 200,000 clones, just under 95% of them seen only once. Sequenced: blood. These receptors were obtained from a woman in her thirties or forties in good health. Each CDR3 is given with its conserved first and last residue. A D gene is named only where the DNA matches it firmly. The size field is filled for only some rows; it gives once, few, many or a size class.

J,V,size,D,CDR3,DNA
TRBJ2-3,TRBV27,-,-,CASRPGSDTQYF,TGTGCCAGCAGACCAGGGTCGGATACGCAGTATTTT
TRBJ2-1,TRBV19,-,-,CASTPGTKAYNEQFF,TGTGCCAGTACCCCCGGGACAAAGGCCTACAATGAGCAGTTCTTC
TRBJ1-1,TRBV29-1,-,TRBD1,CSVRGVMNTEAFF,TGCAGCGTCAGGGGGGTCATGAACACTGAAGCTTTCTTT
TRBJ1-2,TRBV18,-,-,CASSPGRDHGYTF,TGTGCCAGCTCACCAGGGAGGGATCATGGCTACACCTTC
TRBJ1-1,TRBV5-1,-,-,CASSLSRENTEAFF,TGCGCCAGCAGCTTGTCCAGGGAGAACACTGAAGCTTTCTTT
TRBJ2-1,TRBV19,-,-,CASTKSVDEQFF,TGTGCCAGTACAAAGTCAGTCGATGAGCAGTTCTTC
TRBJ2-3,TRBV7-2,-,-,CASSLGVFDTQYF,TGTGCCAGCAGCTTAGGCGTCTTCGATACGCAGTATTTT
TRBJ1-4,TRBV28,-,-,CASRAPGTTNEKLFF,TGTGCCAGCAGGGCCCCGGGAACAACTAATGAAAAACTGTTTTTT
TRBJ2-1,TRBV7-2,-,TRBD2,CASSATVSSGGNEQFF,TGTGCCAGCAGCGCTACGGTGTCTAGCGGGGGAAATGAGCAGTTCTTC
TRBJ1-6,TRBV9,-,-,CASSRQESSPLHF,TGTGCCAGCAGCAGACAGGAAAGTTCACCCCTCCACTTT
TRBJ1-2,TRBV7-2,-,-,CASSSGRNLYGYTF,TGTGCCAGCAGCTCCGGACGGAATCTCTATGGCTACACCTTC
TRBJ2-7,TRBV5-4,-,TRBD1,CASSGGKDRGHYEQYF,TGTGCCAGCAGCGGAGGAAAAGACAGGGGCCACTACGAGCAGTACTTC
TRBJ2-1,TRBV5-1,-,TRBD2,CASSLTSGGNEQFF,TGCGCCAGCAGCTTGACTAGCGGGGGAAATGAGCAGTTCTTC
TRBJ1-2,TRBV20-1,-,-,CSASPGYTF,TGCAGTGCTAGTCCGGGCTACACCTTC
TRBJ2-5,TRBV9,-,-,CASSAVGGAQETQYF,TGTGCCAGCAGCGCAGTTGGCGGAGCCCAAGAGACCCAGTACTTC
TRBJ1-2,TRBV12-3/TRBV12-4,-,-,CASSRQRDYGYTF,TGTGCCAGCAGTCGACAGCGGGACTATGGCTACACCTTC
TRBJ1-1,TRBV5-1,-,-,CASSPGRMNTEAFF,TGCGCCAGCAGCCCGGGACGGATGAACACTGAAGCTTTCTTT
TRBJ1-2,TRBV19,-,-,CASSLPPPGGYGYTF,TGTGCCAGTAGCCTGCCCCCTCCGGGTGGGTATGGCTACACCTTC
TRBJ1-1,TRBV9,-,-,CASSVTGRGTEAFF,TGTGCCAGCAGCGTAACAGGGCGGGGGACTGAAGCTTTCTTT
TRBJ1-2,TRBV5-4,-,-,CASSPQGYGYTF,TGTGCCAGCAGCCCTCAGGGGTATGGCTACACCTTC
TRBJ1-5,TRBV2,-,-,CASSEPGGYQPQHF,TGTGCCAGCAGTGAACCGGGCGGTTATCAGCCCCAGCATTTT
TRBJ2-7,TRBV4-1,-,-,CASSQATGSQYEQYF,TGCGCCAGCAGCCAAGCCACAGGGAGTCAGTACGAGCAGTACTTC
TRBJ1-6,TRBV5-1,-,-,CASSLGQFGGSPLHF,TGCGCCAGCAGCTTGGGGCAGTTCGGAGGTTCACCCCTCCACTTT
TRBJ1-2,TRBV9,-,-,CASSVERAGENYGYTF,TGTGCCAGCAGCGTAGAGCGGGCAGGGGAAAACTATGGCTACACCTTC
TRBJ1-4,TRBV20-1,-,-,CSARAREKLFF,TGCAGTGCTAGAGCTCGTGAAAAACTGTTTTTT
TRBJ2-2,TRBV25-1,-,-,CASSGRSGELFF,TGTGCCAGCAGCGGAAGGAGCGGGGAGCTGTTTTTT
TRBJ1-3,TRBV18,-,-,CASSTAVHSSSGNTIYF,TGTGCCAGCTCTACGGCTGTCCATTCCAGCTCTGGAAACACCATATATTTT
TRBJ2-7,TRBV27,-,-,CASSSTGPSEQYF,TGTGCCAGCAGTTCGACGGGACCCAGCGAGCAGTACTTC
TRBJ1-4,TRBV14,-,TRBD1,CASSSGGWNEKLFF,TGTGCCAGCTCGTCAGGGGGTTGGAACGAAAAACTGTTTTTT
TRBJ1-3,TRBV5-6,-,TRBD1,CASTRTGRNTIYF,TGTGCCAGCACCAGGACAGGGAGAAACACCATATATTTT
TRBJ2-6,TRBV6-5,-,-,CASKVSGANVLTF,TGTGCCAGCAAAGTTTCTGGGGCCAACGTCCTGACTTTC
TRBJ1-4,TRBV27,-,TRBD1,CASSSRQGPKEKLFF,TGTGCCAGCAGCTCTAGACAGGGCCCCAAAGAAAAACTGTTTTTT
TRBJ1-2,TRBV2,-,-,CASAGGTASIYGYTF,TGTGCCAGCGCCGGGGGGACGGCCTCAATCTATGGCTACACCTTC
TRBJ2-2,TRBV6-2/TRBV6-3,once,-,CASSSRMTHANTGELFF,TGTGCCAGCAGTTCCCGTATGACGCACGCGAACACCGGGGAGCTGTTTTTT
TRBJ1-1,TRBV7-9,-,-,CASSLAAVRTEAFF,TGTGCCAGCAGCTTAGCGGCGGTTCGGACTGAAGCTTTCTTT
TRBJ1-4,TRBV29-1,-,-,CSVEGGKLKKLFF,TGCAGCGTTGAAGGGGGGAAGTTGAAGAAACTGTTTTTT
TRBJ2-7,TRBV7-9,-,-,CASVDSSYEQYF,TGTGCCAGCGTGGACAGCTCCTACGAGCAGTACTTC
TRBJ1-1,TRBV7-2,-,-,CASSERSGTEAFF,TGTGCCAGCAGCGAGCGGAGCGGGACTGAAGCTTTCTTT
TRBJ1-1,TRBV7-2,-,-,CASSTSMNTEAFF,TGTGCCAGCAGCACCTCCATGAACACTGAAGCTTTCTTT
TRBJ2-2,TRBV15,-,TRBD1,CATSRVGQGGTGELFF,TGTGCCACCAGCAGAGTGGGACAGGGGGGTACCGGGGAGCTGTTTTTT
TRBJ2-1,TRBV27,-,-,CASSATGYNEQFF,TGTGCCAGCAGCGCGACAGGCTACAATGAGCAGTTCTTC
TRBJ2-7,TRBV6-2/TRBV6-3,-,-,CASSYGLVRSYEQYF,TGTGCCAGCAGTTACGGTCTGGTCCGCTCCTACGAGCAGTACTTC
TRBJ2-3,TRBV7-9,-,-,CASSLAGTTDTQYF,TGTGCCAGCAGCTTAGCGGGGACAACAGATACGCAGTATTTT
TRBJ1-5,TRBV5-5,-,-,CASSLRVGLNQPQHF,TGTGCCAGCAGCTTGAGGGTCGGATTAAATCAGCCCCAGCATTTT
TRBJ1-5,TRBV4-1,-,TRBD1,CASSRRTGDQPQHF,TGCGCCAGCAGCCGCCGTACAGGGGATCAGCCCCAGCATTTT
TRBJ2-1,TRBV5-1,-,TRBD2,CASSTGLAMGYNEQFF,TGCGCCAGCAGCACGGGACTAGCGATGGGCTACAATGAGCAGTTCTTC
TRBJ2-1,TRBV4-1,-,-,CASSKGSGKLVEQFF,TGCGCCAGCAGCAAAGGGTCAGGGAAGCTGGTTGAGCAGTTCTTC
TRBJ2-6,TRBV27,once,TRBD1,CASSQGTGTGANVLTF,TGTGCCAGCAGTCAAGGGACAGGGACCGGGGCCAACGTCCTGACTTTC
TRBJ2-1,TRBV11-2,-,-,CASSLVNEQFF,TGTGCCAGCAGCTTAGTGAATGAGCAGTTCTTC
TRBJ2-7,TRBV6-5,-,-,CASSYSRAGRNEQYF,TGTGCCAGCAGTTACTCGAGGGCAGGGAGGAACGAGCAGTACTTC
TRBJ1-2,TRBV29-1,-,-,CSAVSRRGRSKNYGYTF,TGCAGCGCCGTTAGCCGTCGAGGCCGGTCGAAAAACTATGGCTACACCTTC
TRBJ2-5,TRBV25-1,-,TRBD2,CAGSDWTSGGAGETQYF,TGTGCCGGCAGTGATTGGACTAGCGGGGGGGCCGGAGAGACCCAGTACTTC
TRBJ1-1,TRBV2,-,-,CASYRNKRGTEAFF,TGTGCCAGCTACAGAAACAAAAGGGGCACTGAAGCTTTCTTT